This T cell receptor beta chain was obtained from a study of blood T cell repertoires in COVID-19. Assay used: immunoSEQ multiplex PCR; TCRdb lists only in-frame clones, some missing. Altogether about 260,000 clones are present, 85% being singletons, with the ten largest covering roughly 13%. There are 14 residues in the CDR3. V gave up 3 bases and J gave up 4 bases; unmatched junction bases: 1. Germline CDR1 and CDR2: SGHDT and YYEEEE. This receptor was obtained from a human donor in a cohort sampled during active COVID-19. Specimen: peripheral blood. The chain is built from TRBV5-6 and TRBJ2-2, with 9 nucleotides matching TRBD1. This CDR3 is CASSYRGLTGELFF. CDR3 bases: TGTGCCAGCAGCTACAGGGGGCTCACCGGGGAGCTGTTTTTT.